The 29 T cell receptor beta chains in this list originate from one sample, sequenced in a study of control samples from healthy donors and cancer patients. Generated by immunoSEQ multiplex PCR, the TCRdb table keeps only in-frame clones and is missing some. The table has about 51,000 clones, about four fifths seen once. The sequenced sample was blood. These TCRs come from an older man in good health.

The chain joins TRBV11-2 to TRBJ2-5; D gene uncertain. Per germline, CDR1 SGHAT and CDR2 FQNNGV. The V end was cut by 5 bases, the J end by 5 bases, with 9 bases between. The CDR3 has 12 residues. The CDR3, as DNA: TGTGCCAGCAGCCATACCAGGGAGACCCAGTACTTC. Amino acids: CASSHTRETQYF.

The CDR3 DNA reads as TGTGCCAGCAGCCCACAAGAGACCCAGTACTTC. It yields the protein CASSPQETQYF. V gene TRBV7-7 combines with J gene TRBJ2-5; the D is unclear. CDR1 and CDR2 (germline): SSHAT, FNYEAQ (reference sequence). Trimming removed 5 bases from V and 2 bases from J, with 3 bases in between. The CDR3 has 11 residues. The full variable domain, its missing parts supplied by reference TRBV7-7 and TRBJ2-5, is GAGVSQSPRYKVTKRGQDVTLRCDPISSHATLYWYQQALGQGPEFLTYFNYEAQPDKSGLPSDRFSAERPEGSISTLTIQRTEQRDSAMYRCASSPQETQYFGPGTRLLVL.

This clone showed up just a few times. This chain links TRBV5-1 with TRBJ2-5; a possible D gene is TRBD2 (6 bases). The CDR3 extends over 15 amino acids. The V end lost 0 bases, the J end lost 10 bases, and 19 bases lay between the germline ends. Germline loops: CDR1 SGHRS, CDR2 YFSETQ. This chain's CDR3 is CASSLVLANEGDQYF. The CDR3 bases are TGCGCCAGCAGCTTGGTTCTAGCGAACGAGGGTGACCAGTACTTC.

The J gene is TRBJ1-1, the V gene TRBV20-1, with D unresolved. The CDR3 runs 11 residues. The germline gives CDR1 DFQATT, CDR2 SNEGSKA (reference sequence). Between the trimmed V and J ends, which lost 7 bases and 4 bases, there was a span of 10 bases. CDR3 sequence reads: CSVIRPTEAFF. For the CDR3, the DNA is TGCAGTGTTATCCGGCCCACTGAAGCTTTCTTT.

This sequence joins TRBV28 and TRBJ2-5; 9 bases agree with TRBD2. This CDR3 comprises 14 residues. V lost 7 bases to trimming and J lost 5 bases; unmatched junction nucleotides: 8. The germline gives CDR1 MDHEN, CDR2 SYDVKM. CDR3 sequence reads: CASNGGRAGETQYF. CDR3 DNA: TGTGCCAGCAACGGCGGGAGGGCCGGTGAGACCCAGTACTTC.

This chain joins TRBV28 and TRBJ2-3; 8 bases map to TRBD2. Per the germline V gene, CDR1 is MDHEN and CDR2 is SYDVKM. V lost 1 base to trimming and J lost 2 bases; unmatched junction nucleotides: 11. The CDR3 covers 18 residues. CDR3 sequence reads: CASSLFLGRAGATDTQYF. DNA for the CDR3: TGTGCCAGCAGTTTATTCCTAGGACGAGCGGGGGCCACAGATACGCAGTATTTT. The full variable domain, its missing parts supplied by reference TRBV28 and TRBJ2-3, is DVKVTQSSRYLVKRTGEKVFLECVQDMDHENMFWYRQDPGLGLRLIYFSYDVKMKEKGDIPEGYSVSREKKERFSLILESASTNQTSMYLCASSLFLGRAGATDTQYFGPGTRLTVL.

V and J are TRBV3-1 (or the pseudogene TRBV3-2) and TRBJ2-7, with 7 bases lining up with TRBD1. Germline V gene lookup returns CDR1 LGHDT and CDR2 YNNKEL (reference sequence). There are 15 residues in the CDR3. The junction had 7 bases not matched to a gene; V was cut back by 4 bases and J by 1 base. CDR3 DNA: TGTGCCAGCAGCCGCGCCGGGACAGTGTCCTACGAGCAGTACTTC. This encodes CASSRAGTVSYEQYF.

With regard to this clone: The junction does not match germline at one end; this may be a read error. The CDR3 region is CASSLGDSTEQFF. The DNA of the CDR3 is TGTGCTAGCAGCTTAGGGGACAGTACTGAGCAGTTCTTC. The rearrangement uses TRBV7-7 and TRBJ2-1; 7 bases line up with TRBD1. This CDR3 region has 13 residues. CDR1 is SSHAT, CDR2 FNYEAQ, per germline (reference sequence).

The chain couples TRBV18 to TRBJ1-4; 9 bases are a match to TRBD1. This CDR3 region has 14 residues. Germline CDR1 is KGHSH and CDR2 is LQKENI. V shed 3 bases, J shed 8 bases, and the junction held 4 bases outside the gene matches. The CDR3 sequence: CASSPGTGREKLFF. CDR3 coding DNA: TGTGCCAGCTCACCCGGGACAGGGAGGGAAAAACTGTTTTTT.

The CDR3 is CASSEAEITGELFF. CDR3 coding DNA: TGTGCCAGCAGTGAAGCCGAGATTACCGGGGAGCTGTTTTTT. The genes are TRBV2 and TRBJ2-2; D uncertain. V was clipped by 0 bases and J by 5 bases, with 7 bases between them. This CDR3 has 14 residues. Germline loops: CDR1 SNHLY, CDR2 FYNNEI.

The rearrangement links TRBV3-1 (or the pseudogene TRBV3-2) to TRBJ2-3, with no clear D. The CDR3 consists of 12 residues. Germline loops: CDR1 LGHDT, CDR2 YNNKEL (reference sequence). V dropped 4 bases and J dropped 7 bases, with 9 bases sitting between them. This chain's CDR3 is CASSLRGNTQYF. DNA for the CDR3: TGTGCCAGCAGCCTCCGAGGAAATACGCAGTATTTT.

V is TRBV24-1 and J is TRBJ2-5; D gene ambiguous. V gave up 4 bases and J gave up 2 bases, with 10 bases separating them. The CDR3 spans 14 residues. Looked up from germline, CDR1 is KGHDR and CDR2 is SFDVKD. The CDR3 region is CATSDATLQETQYF. The CDR3 DNA sequence: TGTGCCACCAGTGACGCAACCCTTCAAGAGACCCAGTACTTC.

The CDR3 nucleotides are TGTGCCAGCAGTCCCAGAGGTAAAGAGACCCAGTACTTC. Protein sequence: CASSPRGKETQYF. The genes are TRBV12-3 or TRBV12-4 and TRBJ2-5; D is uncertain. V was cut by 5 bases and J by 3 bases, with 10 bases left in between. CDR3 length: 13 residues.

The gene calls are TRBV19 and TRBJ2-1, with TRBD2 identical over 12 bases. Germline-derived CDR1 and CDR2 are LNHDA and SQIVND (reference sequence). Trimming cost V 4 bases and J 2 bases; bases outside gene matches: 9. The CDR3 contains 18 residues. CDR3 loop: CASSTLAGGLPAYNEQFF. CDR3 nucleotides: TGTGCCAGTAGTACCCTAGCGGGAGGGCTCCCCGCCTACAATGAGCAGTTCTTC.

The rearrangement links TRBV6-5 to TRBJ2-7, with D possibly being TRBD2 (5 bases). V was shortened by 0 bases and J by 2 bases, with 11 bases between the two germline ends. Germline V gene lookup returns CDR1 MNHEY and CDR2 SVGAGI. This CDR3 contains 15 residues. DNA for the CDR3: TGTGCCAGCAGTTACTCCTTGGACTCTGCCTACGAGCAGTACTTC. Translating gives CASSYSLDSAYEQYF.

The table lists this clone with a few counts. The rearrangement links TRBV5-1 to TRBJ2-2; 10 bases agree with TRBD1. CDR1 is SGHRS and CDR2 is YFSETQ in the germline V gene. With 5 bases clipped from V and 6 bases from J, the junction kept 7 bases outside the gene matches. The CDR3 runs to 15 residues. For the CDR3, the DNA is TGCGCCAGCAGGCCCCCGGGACAGGGGTCCGGGGAGCTGTTTTTT. This codes for CASRPPGQGSGELFF.

Concerning this clone: The junction departs from germline at one end; a sequencing error may be responsible. The V and J genes are TRBV7-7 and TRBJ2-1, with 7 bases that match TRBD2. CDR3 length equals 13 residues. Germline values: CDR1 SSHAT, CDR2 FNYEAQ (reference sequence). CDR3 amino acids: CASSLREYNEQFF. In nucleotides, the CDR3 is TGTGCTAGCAGCTTGCGGGAGTACAATGAGCAGTTCTTC.

The CDR3 coding sequence is TGTGCCAGCAGGGGACAGGGACGGGCGCCCCAGCATTTT. Translating it yields CASRGQGRAPQHF. This sequence joins TRBV6-5 and TRBJ1-5, with TRBD1 matching over 9 bases. The junction had 6 bases not matched to a gene; V was cut back by 6 bases and J by 9 bases. Germline-derived CDR1 and CDR2 are MNHEY and SVGAGI. The CDR3 length is 13 residues.

This clone was detected a few times. The chain has TRBV18 and TRBJ1-1; D remains unclear. The CDR3 is 12 residues long. The germline V gene encodes CDR1 KGHSH and CDR2 LQKENI. Trimming shortened V by 4 bases and J by 2 bases, and 5 bases separated the two germline ends. The CDR3 loop reads CASSLTNTEAFF. CDR3 DNA sequence: TGTGCCAGCTCACTAACTAACACTGAAGCTTTCTTT.

This chain links TRBV7-2 with TRBJ2-7; TRBD2 is a possible D gene (5 bases). Germline values: CDR1 SGHTA, CDR2 FQGNSA. This CDR3 region has 13 residues. V was pared by 5 bases and J by 7 bases, with 15 bases between. The CDR3 bases are TGTGCCAGCAGCCAAGAGGGCGAGAGGGAGCAGTACTTC. It yields the protein CASSQEGEREQYF. Together with reference TRBV7-2 and TRBJ2-7, the CDR3 gives the full variable domain: GAGVSQSPSNKVTEKGKDVELRCDPISGHTALYWYRQSLGQGLEFLIYFQGNSAPDKSGLPSDRFSAERTGGSVSTLTIQRTQQEDSAVYLCASSQEGEREQYFGPGTRLTVT.

This chain connects TRBV29-1 to TRBJ1-5; 9 bases fit TRBD1. This CDR3 spans 15 amino acids. J lost 7 bases, V lost 1 base, and 8 bases had no gene match. CDR1 is SQVTM, CDR2 ANQGSEA, per germline. CDR3 nucleotide sequence: TGCAGCGTTGAAGGTCGAGGGACAGGGTACCAGCCCCAGCATTTT. Protein sequence: CSVEGRGTGYQPQHF.

This chain joins TRBV3-1 (or the pseudogene TRBV3-2) and TRBJ2-1, with 9 bases identical to TRBD2. Looked up from germline, CDR1 is LGHDT and CDR2 is YNNKEL (reference sequence). This CDR3 region has 15 residues. V shed 2 bases, J shed 7 bases, and the junction held 6 bases outside the gene matches. CDR3 region: CASSQLAGSPNEQFF. The CDR3 DNA is TGTGCCAGCAGCCAACTAGCGGGATCTCCAAATGAGCAGTTCTTC.

The gene calls are TRBV28 and TRBJ2-5; no firm D call. Germline V gene sequence: CDR1 MDHEN, CDR2 SYDVKM. Trimming took off 2 bases at V and 2 bases at J, with 9 bases between the two ends. The CDR3 length is 14 residues. The CDR3: CASSLMVRQETQYF. The CDR3 nucleotides read TGTGCCAGCAGTTTAATGGTCAGGCAAGAGACCCAGTACTTC.

V usage is TRBV30 and J usage is TRBJ2-7, with a tentative D call TRBD1 (6 bases). The CDR3 is 14 amino acids. V lost 0 bases to trimming and J lost 1 base, with 10 bases between them. Per the germline V gene, CDR1 is GTSNPN and CDR2 is SVGIG (reference sequence). The CDR3 loop is CAWSVGGVSYEQYF. Here the CDR3 DNA reads TGTGCCTGGAGTGTAGGGGGAGTTTCCTACGAGCAGTACTTC. Full variable domain (remainder filled in from reference TRBV30 and TRBJ2-7): SQTIHQWPATLVQPVGSPLSLECTVEGTSNPNLYWYRQAAGRGLQLLFYSVGIGQISSEVPQNLSASRPQDRQFILSSKKLLLSDSGFYLCAWSVGGVSYEQYFGPGTRLTVT.

The chain carries TRBV12-3 or TRBV12-4 and TRBJ2-5; TRBD2 aligns across 11 bases. V was clipped by 7 bases and J by 5 bases; unmatched bases: 3. The CDR3 consists of 13 residues. The CDR3: CASKASGGETQYF. The CDR3 bases are TGTGCCAGCAAAGCTAGCGGGGGGGAGACCCAGTACTTC.

The V gene is TRBV19, the J gene TRBJ2-3, with 7 bases that match TRBD1. The CDR3 totals 15 residues. From germline, CDR1 is LNHDA and CDR2 SQIVND (reference sequence). V was pared by 5 bases and J by 3 bases, with 8 bases of the junction left unmatched. DNA for the CDR3: TGTGCCAGTAGTGTTACAGGGGTCGGTACAGATACGCAGTATTTT. This encodes CASSVTGVGTDTQYF.

J is TRBJ1-6 and V is TRBV28; the D gene is possibly TRBD1 (6 bases). The germline gives CDR1 MDHEN, CDR2 SYDVKM. V was cut by 3 bases and J by 0 bases, with 21 bases left in between. CDR3 length: 20 residues. This CDR3 is CASSLLGFGGRSSYNSPLHF. CDR3 DNA: TGTGCCAGCAGTTTGTTAGGGTTTGGGGGCAGGAGCTCCTATAATTCACCCCTCCACTTT.

The chain uses TRBV4-1 and TRBJ2-5; D is ambiguous. Trimming removed 2 bases from V and 5 bases from J, with 15 bases in between. This CDR3 is built from 15 residues. Germline V gene sequence: CDR1 MGHRA, CDR2 YSYEKL. The CDR3 spells CASSQYRIARETQYF. DNA of the CDR3: TGCGCCAGCAGCCAATATCGGATCGCTCGGGAGACCCAGTACTTC.

V and J are TRBV28 and TRBJ2-5, with no clear D. Trimming stripped 2 bases from V and 3 bases from J, with 13 bases between. Germline loops: CDR1 MDHEN, CDR2 SYDVKM. This CDR3 region has 15 residues. The CDR3 DNA is TGTGCCAGCAGTTTAGCGCGAAGGGAAAAAGAGACCCAGTACTTC. It codes for CASSLARREKETQYF.